The rows below give T cell receptor beta chains drawn from one sample of a study of cytotoxic CD8 clonotypes in ibrutinib-treated CLL. The table came from immunoSEQ multiplex PCR; TCRdb's copy has only in-frame clones and leaves some out. The repertoire holds about 160,000 clones, with about 80% as singletons. Material: PBMCs, obtained after 12 months of ibrutinib treatment. The receptor set was obtained from a human donor with chronic lymphocytic leukemia. Each CDR3 is given with its conserved first and last residue. Fields, in order: J gene, clone size, D gene, V gene, CDR3 DNA, CDR3 protein. D genes are given only for firm matches. Clone size, where shown, is once, few, many, or a class for clones that have expanded.

j_call: TRBJ1-2
clone_size: -
d_call: TRBD1
v_call: TRBV7-9
cdr3_nt: TGTGCCAGCAGCGCCGAGTTGCACAGGGGGCAAGACTATGGCTACACCTTC
cdr3_aa: CASSAELHRGQDYGYTF

j_call: TRBJ2-7
clone_size: -
d_call: -
v_call: TRBV7-2
cdr3_nt: TGTGCCAGCAGCCGCAGGGTTTTCAACGAGCAGTACTTC
cdr3_aa: CASSRRVFNEQYF

j_call: TRBJ2-3
clone_size: -
d_call: TRBD2
v_call: TRBV9
cdr3_nt: TGTGCCAGCAGCGTACTGACTAGCGGCACAGATACGCAGTATTTT
cdr3_aa: CASSVLTSGTDTQYF

j_call: TRBJ1-3
clone_size: -
d_call: -
v_call: TRBV9
cdr3_nt: TGTGCCAGCAGCGTAGAATCTGGGGTTTCGGGAAACACCATATATTTT
cdr3_aa: CASSVESGVSGNTIYF

j_call: TRBJ2-3
clone_size: few
d_call: -
v_call: TRBV7-3
cdr3_nt: TGTGCCAGCAGCCCAAGGAGGGGACTCGCGGGGGATACGCAGTATTTT
cdr3_aa: CASSPRRGLAGDTQYF

j_call: TRBJ2-1
clone_size: -
d_call: TRBD1
v_call: TRBV5-1
cdr3_nt: TGCGCCAGCGAAGGGACAGGGCGGAGGGGCAATGAGCAGTTCTTC
cdr3_aa: CASEGTGRRGNEQFF

j_call: TRBJ1-1
clone_size: few
d_call: -
v_call: TRBV4-3
cdr3_nt: TGCGCCAGCACACTATCGCAAAACACTGAAGCTTTCTTT
cdr3_aa: CASTLSQNTEAFF

j_call: TRBJ2-1
clone_size: -
d_call: TRBD1
v_call: TRBV18
cdr3_nt: TGTGCCAGCTCGCTCGCTGGGACAGGGGGTTTTGAGCAGTTCTTC
cdr3_aa: CASSLAGTGGFEQFF

j_call: TRBJ2-7
clone_size: -
d_call: -
v_call: TRBV18
cdr3_nt: TGTGCCAGCTCACCACGGGAAGAGCAGTACGAGCAGTACTTC
cdr3_aa: CASSPREEQYEQYF

j_call: TRBJ1-4
clone_size: -
d_call: -
v_call: TRBV6-6
cdr3_nt: TGTGCCAGCAAATACGCGGCAACTAATGAAAAACTGTTTTTT
cdr3_aa: CASKYAATNEKLFF

j_call: TRBJ2-7
clone_size: -
d_call: -
v_call: TRBV6-6
cdr3_nt: TGTGCCAGCAGTTACGATTGGGAGGCAGGCGAGCAGTACTTC
cdr3_aa: CASSYDWEAGEQYF

j_call: TRBJ2-5
clone_size: once
d_call: -
v_call: TRBV5-6
cdr3_nt: TGTGCCAGCAGCTGGATCCGGGACTCCCCACAAGAGACCCAGTACTTC
cdr3_aa: CASSWIRDSPQETQYF

j_call: TRBJ2-1
clone_size: -
d_call: TRBD1
v_call: TRBV19
cdr3_nt: TGTGCCACCCAGTCTAGGGGGCGCTCCTACAATGAGCAGTTCTTC
cdr3_aa: CATQSRGRSYNEQFF

j_call: TRBJ1-2
clone_size: -
d_call: -
v_call: TRBV10-3
cdr3_nt: TGTGCCATCAGTGGACAGAACTACTATGGCTACACCTTC
cdr3_aa: CAISGQNYYGYTF

j_call: TRBJ1-1
clone_size: -
d_call: -
v_call: TRBV27
cdr3_nt: TGTGCCAGCAGGTCGAACACTGAAGCTTTCTTT
cdr3_aa: CASRSNTEAFF

j_call: TRBJ2-6
clone_size: -
d_call: -
v_call: TRBV28
cdr3_nt: TGTGCCAGCAGCCCCCCTGGGGCCAACGTCCTGACTTTC
cdr3_aa: CASSPPGANVLTF

j_call: TRBJ2-5
clone_size: -
d_call: -
v_call: TRBV2
cdr3_nt: TGTGCCAGCAGTGTTTCCTGGACACCGTACCAAGAGACCCAGTACTTC
cdr3_aa: CASSVSWTPYQETQYF